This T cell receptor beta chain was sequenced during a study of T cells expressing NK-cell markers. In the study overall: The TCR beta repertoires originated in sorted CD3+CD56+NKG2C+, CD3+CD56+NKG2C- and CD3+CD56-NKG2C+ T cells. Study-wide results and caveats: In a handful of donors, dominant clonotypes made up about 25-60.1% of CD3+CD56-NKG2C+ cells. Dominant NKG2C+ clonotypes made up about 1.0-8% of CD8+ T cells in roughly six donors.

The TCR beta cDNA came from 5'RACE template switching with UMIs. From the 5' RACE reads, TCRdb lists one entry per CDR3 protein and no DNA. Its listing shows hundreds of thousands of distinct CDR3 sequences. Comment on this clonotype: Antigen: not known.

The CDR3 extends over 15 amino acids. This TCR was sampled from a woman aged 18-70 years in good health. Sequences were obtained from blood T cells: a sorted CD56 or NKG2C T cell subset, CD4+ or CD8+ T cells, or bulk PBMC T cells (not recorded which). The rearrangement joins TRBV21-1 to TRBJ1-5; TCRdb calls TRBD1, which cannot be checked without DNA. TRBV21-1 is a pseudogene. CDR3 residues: CASSLILGVNQPQHF.